These T cell receptor beta chains were read from a single sample in a study of spatial heterogeneity in lung cancer. One entry per CDR3 protein, called by TCRdb with MiXCR from the 5' RACE reads. The repertoire includes about 1,700 distinct CDR3 sequences, about 5.5% of them detected once, and approximately 22% sits in the top ten. Sequenced material: lung tumor tissue, taken at surgery. Receptors were obtained from a male donor with early-stage non-small cell lung cancer. CDR3s include the opening cysteine and the closing phenylalanine or tryptophan. The order of the fields is D gene, V gene, J gene, CDR3 protein. D genes are given only for firm matches.

>TRBD2|TRBV10-3|TRBJ2-7
CATGPSGDYEQYF
>.|TRBV2|TRBJ2-3
CAWGTSSTDTQYF
>TRBD1|TRBV7-9|TRBJ2-2
CASSWTGTGELFF
>.|TRBV28|TRBJ1-1
CASSSDRSNTEAFF
>.|TRBV14|TRBJ2-7
CASSPTRAGSYEQYF
>TRBD1|TRBV28|TRBJ2-1
CASQPDRLFVEAAEQFF
>TRBD1|TRBV6-2/TRBV6-3|TRBJ1-1
CASTQGAGAFF
>TRBD1|TRBV12-3/TRBV12-4|TRBJ1-5
CASSQLTGSGQPQHF
>TRBD1|TRBV20-1|TRBJ1-1
CSANPGTGEAEAFF
>TRBD1|TRBV12-3/TRBV12-4|TRBJ2-3
CASSFRQGVADTQYF
>TRBD1|TRBV30|TRBJ2-7
CAWSTRTGSYEQYF
>TRBD1|TRBV30|TRBJ2-7
CAWRADRSYEQYF
>TRBD1|TRBV19|TRBJ2-7
CASNPRDRDYEQYF
>.|TRBV21-1|TRBJ2-3
CASSKAFSPTSGGTDTQYF
>.|TRBV6-5|TRBJ2-7
CASTYRGWGYEQYF
>.|TRBV6-1|TRBJ1-4
CASSEGTANEKLFF
>TRBD1|TRBV6-6|TRBJ1-5
CASSSKGAYQPQHF
>TRBD1|TRBV27|TRBJ1-2
CASSSTGTDYGYTF
>TRBD2|TRBV7-3|TRBJ2-3
CASSSVSGGGDTQYF
>.|TRBV28|TRBJ1-1
CASVPTHPNTEAFF
>.|TRBV29-1|TRBJ2-1
CSVGKSLYNEQFF
>.|TRBV10-1|TRBJ2-1
CASSANVGDNEQFF
>TRBD2|TRBV9|TRBJ2-7
CASSVDLGTSGGYEQYF
>.|TRBV11-3|TRBJ2-2
CASSLRDTGELFF
>.|TRBV28|TRBJ1-3
CASSLSTRLGSGNTIYF
>.|TRBV4-3|TRBJ2-4
CASSQDVAPAKNIQYF
>TRBD1|TRBV12-3/TRBV12-4|TRBJ2-5
CASARQGRKETQYF
>TRBD1|TRBV7-9|TRBJ2-1
CASSTRDRGRRNEQFF
>.|TRBV18|TRBJ2-7
CASSPVGRVEQYF
>.|TRBV12-3/TRBV12-4|TRBJ1-1
CASSHTWGREGTEAFF
>TRBD1|TRBV20-1|TRBJ1-2
CSAREWTGEGYTF
>.|TRBV5-1|TRBJ1-1
CASSLYTMNTEAFF
>TRBD1|TRBV5-1|TRBJ1-1
CASSLETGGFTEAFF
>.|TRBV2|TRBJ2-3
CASIKGLGYTDTQYF
>.|TRBV15|TRBJ2-6
CATSREAGSGANVLTF
>.|TRBV2|TRBJ2-5
CASSEARGVIETQYF
>.|TRBV5-4|TRBJ2-7
CASSLAEGAYEQYF
>TRBD1|TRBV5-8|TRBJ2-1
CASSPRRQGYNEQFF
>.|TRBV12-3/TRBV12-4|TRBJ2-3
CASSLAVAGGLQYF
>TRBD2|TRBV5-4|TRBJ2-2
CASSPKAGDTGELFF
>TRBD2|TRBV9|TRBJ2-2
CASSPPPGGPFGELFF
>.|TRBV7-2|TRBJ1-2
CASSPDQNYGYTF
>.|TRBV7-7|TRBJ1-4
CASSLVRSEKLFF
>.|TRBV7-8|TRBJ1-5
CASSLARSTGNQPQHF
>TRBD2|TRBV10-2|TRBJ2-7
CASSPTSGASYEQYF
>TRBD1|TRBV14|TRBJ2-1
CASSQDLRQGANNEQFF
>TRBD2|TRBV6-5|TRBJ2-3
CASSRGLAGGRTDTQYF
>TRBD2|TRBV7-2|TRBJ2-5
CASSPRLAGNQETQYF
>.|TRBV5-1|TRBJ1-1
CASRTHRDDTEAFF
>.|TRBV11-3|TRBJ2-7
CASSPDGLPYEQYF
>.|TRBV12-3/TRBV12-4|TRBJ2-7
CASSSAGTVGEQYF
>.|TRBV20-1|TRBJ1-1
CSARPRGGTEAFF